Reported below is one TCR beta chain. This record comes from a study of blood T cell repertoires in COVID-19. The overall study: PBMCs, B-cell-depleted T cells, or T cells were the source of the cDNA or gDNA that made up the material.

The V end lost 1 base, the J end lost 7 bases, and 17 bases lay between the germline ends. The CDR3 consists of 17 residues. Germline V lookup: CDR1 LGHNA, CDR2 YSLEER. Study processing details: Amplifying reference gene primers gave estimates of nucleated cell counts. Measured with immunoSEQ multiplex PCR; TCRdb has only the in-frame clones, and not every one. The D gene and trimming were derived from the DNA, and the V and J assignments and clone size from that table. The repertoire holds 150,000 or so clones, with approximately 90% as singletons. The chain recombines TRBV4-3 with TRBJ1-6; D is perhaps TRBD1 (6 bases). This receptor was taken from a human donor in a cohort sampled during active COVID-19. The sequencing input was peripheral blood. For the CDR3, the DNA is TGCGCCAGCAGCCAAGGCGACAGGATTCTAGGGAATTCACCCCTCCACTTT. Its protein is CASSQGDRILGNSPLHF.